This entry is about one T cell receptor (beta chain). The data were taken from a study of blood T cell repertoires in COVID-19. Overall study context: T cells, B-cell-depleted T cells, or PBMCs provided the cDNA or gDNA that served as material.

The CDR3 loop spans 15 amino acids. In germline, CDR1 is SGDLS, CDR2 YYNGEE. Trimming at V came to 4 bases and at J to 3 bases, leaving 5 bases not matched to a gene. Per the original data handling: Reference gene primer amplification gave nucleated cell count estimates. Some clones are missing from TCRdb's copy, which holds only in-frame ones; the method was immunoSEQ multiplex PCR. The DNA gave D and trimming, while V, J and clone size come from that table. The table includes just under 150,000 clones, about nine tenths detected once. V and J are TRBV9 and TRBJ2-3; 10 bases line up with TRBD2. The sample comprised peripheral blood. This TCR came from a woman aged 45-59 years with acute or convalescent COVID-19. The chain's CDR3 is CASSSSGGRTDTQYF. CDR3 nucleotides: TGTGCCAGCAGCTCTAGCGGGGGCAGGACAGATACGCAGTATTTT.